The clone carrying this TCR beta chain was counted ten times or more. Its antigen is undetermined. This entry is derived from a study of T-cell reconstitution after alpha-beta-depleted transplantation in children. The germline CDR1 and CDR2 sequences are LGHNA and YNFKEQ. This CDR3 is 13 amino acids long. The ends lost 4 bases at V and 5 bases at J; junction bases unmatched: 5. Overall study results and limits: Several patients had high TCRbeta diversity at day 60; it came from surviving recipient T cells and thymic progenitors. The authors attributed T-cell counts and diversity one year after transplant mostly to newly produced T cells.

This sample's TCRbeta library carried unique molecular identifier barcodes. TCRdb re-analysed the PCR reads in MiXCR, keeping a single row per CDR3 protein. Of 250,000 to 300,000 distinct CDR3 sequences listed, 6.5% to 9% are singletons. The sample here was peripheral blood, taken 360 days after TCRalphabeta/CD19-depleted stem cell transplant. The chain employs TRBV4-2 and TRBJ2-7; 7 bases are a match to TRBD1. The TCR comes from a female patient younger than 10 who had a stem cell transplant for Fanconi anemia, so the T cells may come from the graft donor. CDR3 loop: CASSLRQGDEQYF. The CDR3, as DNA: TGTGCCAGCAGCCTTCGACAGGGCGACGAGCAGTACTTC.